This TCR beta chain is drawn from a study of shared clonotypes between healthy human individuals. A remark on this clone: Its antigen is currently unknown.

Only in-frame clones appear in the TCRdb table, and some are missing; sequencing was by immunoSEQ multiplex PCR. The sample has about 1.4 million clones; about 96% are singletons. Overall study results and limits: Clonotype sharing among donors was expected to depend on sequencing depth.

The TCR sequence derives from a man aged 25-45 years in good health. Sequencing used naive CD4+ T cells sorted from blood. The sample's subset: CD45RA+ positively selected.

CDR3 sequence reads: CATPPGGGAHEQFF. The CDR3 coding sequence is TGCGCCACCCCTCCGGGAGGAGGGGCCCATGAGCAGTTCTTC. The rearrangement uses TRBV5-1 and TRBJ2-1; TRBD2 matches at 7 bases. Trimming took 9 bases from V and 8 from J; bases not matched to a gene: 14. This CDR3 has 14 residues. The germline V gene has CDR1 SGHRS and CDR2 YFSETQ.